This T cell receptor (beta chain) originates from a study of shared clonotypes between healthy human individuals. The ends lost 8 bases at V and 6 bases at J; junction bases unmatched: 6. The CDR3 spans 13 residues. Germline CDR1 reads MNHNY; CDR2 reads SVGAGI (reference sequence). In regard to this clone: Its antigen remains unknown.

Study-level results: In general, naive subsets displayed greater estimated richness than memory subsets did. Among non-shared clonotypes, generation probabilities were lower than among those shared by all four donors.

Assay used: immunoSEQ multiplex PCR; TCRdb lists only in-frame clones, some missing. Seen here are about 2 million clones, roughly 94% observed once, and the top ten hold 0.13%. Material for sequencing was naive CD4+ T cells sorted from blood. Regarding subset: CD45RA+ positively selected. The source is a man aged 18 to 30 in good health. The chain has TRBV6-6 and TRBJ1-5; the match to TRBD1 covers 8 bases. The DNA for the CDR3 is TGTGCCAGCTCAGGGGGCAGGAGTCAGCCCCAGCATTTT. Protein: CASSGGRSQPQHF.